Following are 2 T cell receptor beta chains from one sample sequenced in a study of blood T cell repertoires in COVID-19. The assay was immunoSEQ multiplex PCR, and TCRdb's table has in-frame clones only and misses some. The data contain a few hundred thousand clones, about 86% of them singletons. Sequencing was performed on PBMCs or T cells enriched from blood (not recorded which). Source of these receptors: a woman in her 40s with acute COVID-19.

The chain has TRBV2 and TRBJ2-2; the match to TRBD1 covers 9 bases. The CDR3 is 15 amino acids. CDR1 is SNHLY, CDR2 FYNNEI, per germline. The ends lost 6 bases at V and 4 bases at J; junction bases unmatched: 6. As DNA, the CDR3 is TGTGCCAGCAGCCCGGGACAGGGACCCACCGGGGAGCTGTTTTTT. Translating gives CASSPGQGPTGELFF.

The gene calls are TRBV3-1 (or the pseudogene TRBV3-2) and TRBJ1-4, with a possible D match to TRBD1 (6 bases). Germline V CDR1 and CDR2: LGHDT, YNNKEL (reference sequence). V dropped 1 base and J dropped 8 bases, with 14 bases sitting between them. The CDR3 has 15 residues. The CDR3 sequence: CASSQGWDKKEKLFF. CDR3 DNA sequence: TGTGCCAGCAGCCAAGGATGGGACAAAAAGGAAAAACTGTTTTTT.